This entry concerns a single TCR beta chain. The antigen is undetermined. This record comes from a study of T cell responses to AZD1222 COVID-19 vaccine. Study-level points and caveats: The donor group comprised mostly white British people and more females; the analysis possibly underestimated clonal diversity.

The data were produced by immunoSEQ multiplex PCR, yet TCRdb's version contains in-frame clones alone and is incomplete. This sample has roughly 110,000 clones, with about four fifths found just once. The sequencing here drew on peripheral blood, taken on day 0 of AZD1222 vaccination. The TCR originated in an adult in good health.

The CDR3 sequence is CASSYGTSGNNEQFF. In DNA, the CDR3 is TGTGCCAGCAGCTACGGGACTAGCGGAAACAATGAGCAGTTCTTC. The chain combines TRBV7-6 with TRBJ2-1, with 11 bases fitting TRBD2. In germline, CDR1 is SGHVS, CDR2 FNYEAQ. This CDR3 has 15 amino acids. The ends lost 4 bases at V and 5 bases at J; junction bases unmatched: 4. Combining the CDR3 with reference TRBV7-6 and TRBJ2-1 gives the whole variable domain GAGVSQSPRYKVTKRGQDVALRCDPISGHVSLYWYRQALGQGPEFLTYFNYEAQQDKSGLPNDRFSAERPEGSISTLTIQRTEQRDSAMYRCASSYGTSGNNEQFFGPGTRLTVL.